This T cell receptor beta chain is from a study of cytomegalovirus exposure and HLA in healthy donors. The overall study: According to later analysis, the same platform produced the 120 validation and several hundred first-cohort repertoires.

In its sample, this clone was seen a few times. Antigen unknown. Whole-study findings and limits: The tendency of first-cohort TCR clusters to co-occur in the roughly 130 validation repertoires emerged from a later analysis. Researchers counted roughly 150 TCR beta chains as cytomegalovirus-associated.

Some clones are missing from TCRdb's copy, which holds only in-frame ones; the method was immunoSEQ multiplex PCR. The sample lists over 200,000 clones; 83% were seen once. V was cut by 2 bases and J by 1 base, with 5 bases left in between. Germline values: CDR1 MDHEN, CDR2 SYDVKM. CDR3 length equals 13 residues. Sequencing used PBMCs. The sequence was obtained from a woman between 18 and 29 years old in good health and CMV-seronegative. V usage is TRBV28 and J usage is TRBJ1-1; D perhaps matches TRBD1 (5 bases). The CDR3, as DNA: TGTGCCAGCAGTTTAGGGGCGAACACTGAAGCTTTCTTT. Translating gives CASSLGANTEAFF. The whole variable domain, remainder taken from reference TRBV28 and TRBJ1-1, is DVKVTQSSRYLVKRTGEKVFLECVQDMDHENMFWYRQDPGLGLRLIYFSYDVKMKEKGDIPEGYSVSREKKERFSLILESASTNQTSMYLCASSLGANTEAFFGQGTRLTVV.